The clone carrying this TCR beta chain was seen a handful of times. Its cognate antigen is unknown. These data originate in a study of T cells after yellow fever vaccination. Study as a whole: Fractions low in cell number were prepared with SMART-Seq v4 Ultra Low Input.

Between the trimmed V and J ends, which lost 2 bases and 2 bases, there was a span of 11 bases. Germline loops: CDR1 SGDLS, CDR2 YYNGEE. The length of the CDR3 is 15 residues. TCRdb reprocessed the 5' RACE reads with MiXCR, giving one entry per CDR3 protein. Of approximately 150,000 distinct CDR3 sequences listed, roughly a tenth are singletons. Overall study findings and caveats: At 95% to 97% for CD4 and approximately 89% for CD8, most primary-vaccination clones showed up again after the booster. Contaminants from the bulk population, in the form of abundant clonotypes, could be found in FACS-sorted repertoires. The secondary response showed a weaker magnitude and a faster peak, day 5 versus 15.

V gene TRBV9 combines with J gene TRBJ2-1, with D possibly being TRBD1 or TRBD2 (5 bases each). This sequence originates from a man aged 18 to 30 who received the YFV17D yellow fever vaccine. The starting material was CD8+ T cells sorted from PBMCs, obtained 45 days after the yellow fever booster vaccination. The DNA of the CDR3 is TGTGCCAGCAGCGTTCGTGGGGGTGCCTACAATGAGCAGTTCTTC. It yields the protein CASSVRGGAYNEQFF.